The 6 T cell receptor beta chains below come from one sample, sequenced in a study of beta chain features in type 1 diabetes. Regarding the study as a whole: TCRB CDR3 length was moderately but significantly reduced in all four CD4+ subsets of Type 1 diabetes patients.

Their specific antigens are unknown. TCRB transcripts that were expressed got sequenced, as all of the isolated RNA had been reverse transcribed. TCRdb's table, derived via immunoSEQ multiplex PCR, lists solely in-frame clones and lacks some. Of about 700,000 clones listed, about an eighth are singletons. Source material: naive CD4+ T cells from blood. Receptors originate from a man between 18 and 29 years old with type 1 diabetes.

The V gene is TRBV4-2, the J gene TRBJ2-7; D is uncertain. This CDR3 comprises 16 residues. V lost 0 bases, J lost 4 bases, and 16 bases lay in between. From germline, CDR1 is LGHNA and CDR2 YNFKEQ. This CDR3 reads CASSQEGLGREYEQYF. The CDR3 DNA reads as TGTGCCAGCAGCCAAGAGGGATTGGGCAGAGAATACGAGCAGTACTTC.

Remarks on this clone: Other DNA sequences in this sample translate to the same CDR3. The CDR3 spells CASSQETGNSPLHF. The CDR3 DNA reads as TGTGCCAGCAGCCAAGAGACGGGTAATTCACCCCTCCACTTT. The rearrangement uses TRBV4-2 and TRBJ1-6; D remains unclear. The germline V gene encodes CDR1 LGHNA and CDR2 YNFKEQ. The CDR3 has 14 amino acids. Trimming shortened V by 0 bases and J by 6 bases, and 6 bases separated the two germline ends.

The sample holds a few counts of this clone. The chain is built from TRBV7-6 and TRBJ2-5, with 13 bases lining up with TRBD2. Germline trimming cut 8 bases from V and 5 bases from J; bases unmatched to any gene: 2. This CDR3 is 13 amino acids long. Germline V gene sequence: CDR1 SGHVS, CDR2 FNYEAQ. The CDR3 is CASRLAGGETQYF. CDR3 in DNA: TGTGCCAGCCGACTAGCGGGGGGTGAGACCCAGTACTTC.

This clone was seen only a few times. The V gene is TRBV10-3, the J gene TRBJ2-7, with D unresolved. CDR1 is ENHRY and CDR2 is SYGVKD in the germline V gene. The CDR3 spans 15 residues. The ends were cut back, 2 bases at V and 0 bases at J, with 11 bases in the middle. The CDR3 DNA reads TGTGCCATCAGTGAGCCGCAAAGGAACTCCTACGAGCAGTACTTC. Encoded protein: CAISEPQRNSYEQYF.

This chain connects TRBV6-1 to TRBJ2-3; TRBD2 aligns across 7 bases. Germline values: CDR1 MNHNS, CDR2 SASEGT. The CDR3 has 15 amino acids. The trim removed 6 bases at V and 0 bases at J, leaving 6 bases unmatched. CDR3 residues: CASRRGRGSTDTQYF. The CDR3 coding sequence is TGTGCCAGCAGACGTGGGAGGGGTAGCACAGATACGCAGTATTTT.

In this sample, this clone turned up a few times. The genes are TRBV7-2 and TRBJ1-5, with D perhaps matching TRBD1 (5 bases). Trimming removed 2 bases from V and 1 base from J, with 9 bases in between. The length of the CDR3 is 15 residues. Germline values: CDR1 SGHTA, CDR2 FQGNSA. This CDR3 reads CASSLFGGSNQPQHF. The CDR3 bases are TGTGCCAGCAGCTTATTTGGGGGGAGCAATCAGCCCCAGCATTTT.